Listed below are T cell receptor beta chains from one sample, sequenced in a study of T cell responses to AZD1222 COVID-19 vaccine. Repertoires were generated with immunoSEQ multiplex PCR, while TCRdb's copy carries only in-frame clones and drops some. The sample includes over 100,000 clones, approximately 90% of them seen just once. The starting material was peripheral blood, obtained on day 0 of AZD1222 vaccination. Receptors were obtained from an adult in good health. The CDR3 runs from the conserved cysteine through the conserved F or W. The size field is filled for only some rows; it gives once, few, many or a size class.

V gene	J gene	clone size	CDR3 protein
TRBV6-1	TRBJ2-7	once	CASSDGQNLSYEQYF
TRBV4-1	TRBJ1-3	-	CASSQDRLGGNTIYF
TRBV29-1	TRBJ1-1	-	CSVEAGMNTEAFF
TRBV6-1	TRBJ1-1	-	CASSESQATEAFF
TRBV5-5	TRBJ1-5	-	CASSLASNQPQHF
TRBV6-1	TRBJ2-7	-	CASSEGSNYEQYF
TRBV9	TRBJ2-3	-	CASSGARGLAGVSDTQYF
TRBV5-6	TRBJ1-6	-	CASSQPGQYNSPLHF
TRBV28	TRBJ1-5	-	CASSFGQRPTGEPQHF
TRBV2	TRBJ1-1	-	CAIRDPGAADTEAFF
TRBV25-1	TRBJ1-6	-	CASSDTSRYNSPLHF
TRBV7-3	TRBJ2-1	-	CASSSSSGRTGEQFF
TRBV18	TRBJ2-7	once	CASSPDPLYEQYF
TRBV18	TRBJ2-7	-	CASSPAQGAGEQYF
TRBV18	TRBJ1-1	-	CASSRDRGNTEAFF
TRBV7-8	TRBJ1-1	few	CASSLGFANTEAFF
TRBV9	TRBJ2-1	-	CASSVVAGGGEQFF
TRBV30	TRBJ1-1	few	CAWSIGQPGHTEAFF
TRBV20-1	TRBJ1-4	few	CSGFNEKLFF
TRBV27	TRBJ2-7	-	CASRPSGKGCEQYF
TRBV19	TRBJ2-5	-	CASSALGGSGTQYF
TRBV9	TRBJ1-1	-	CASSPGTANTEAFF
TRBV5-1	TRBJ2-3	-	CASSLDRAAGTQYF
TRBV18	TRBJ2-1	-	CASSPPHVPGGGEQFF
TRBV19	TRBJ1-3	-	CASSISTLGTSAIYF
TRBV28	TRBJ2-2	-	CASSFLGTGQSTGELFF
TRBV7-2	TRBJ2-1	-	CASSLVARNNEQFF
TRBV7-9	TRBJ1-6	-	CASSLGPPGNSPLHF
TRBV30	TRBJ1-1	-	CAWKLGLNTEAFF
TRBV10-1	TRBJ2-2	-	CASSESTGANTGELFF
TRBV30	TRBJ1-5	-	CAWSDQGSNQPQHF
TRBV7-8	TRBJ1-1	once	CASSFGSSTEAFF
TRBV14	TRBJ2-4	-	CASSHWDRGQNIQYF
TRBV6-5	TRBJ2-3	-	CASSYSGSGGSDTQYF
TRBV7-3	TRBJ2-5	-	CASSLTGVQETQYF